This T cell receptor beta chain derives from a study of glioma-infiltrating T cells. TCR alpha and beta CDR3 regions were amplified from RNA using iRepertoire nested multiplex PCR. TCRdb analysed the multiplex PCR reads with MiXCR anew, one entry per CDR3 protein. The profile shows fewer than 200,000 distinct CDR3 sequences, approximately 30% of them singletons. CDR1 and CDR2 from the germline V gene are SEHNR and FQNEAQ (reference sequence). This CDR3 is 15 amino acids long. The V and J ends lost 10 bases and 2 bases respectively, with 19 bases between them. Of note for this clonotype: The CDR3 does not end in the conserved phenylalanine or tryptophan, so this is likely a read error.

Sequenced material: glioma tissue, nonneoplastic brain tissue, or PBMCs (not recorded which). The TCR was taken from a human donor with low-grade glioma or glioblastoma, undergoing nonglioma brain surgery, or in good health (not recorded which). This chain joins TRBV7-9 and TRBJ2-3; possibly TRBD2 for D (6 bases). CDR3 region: CATETGGGVTDTQYL. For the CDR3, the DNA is TGTGCCACCGAAACAGGAGGAGGGGTCACAGATACGCAGTATCTT.